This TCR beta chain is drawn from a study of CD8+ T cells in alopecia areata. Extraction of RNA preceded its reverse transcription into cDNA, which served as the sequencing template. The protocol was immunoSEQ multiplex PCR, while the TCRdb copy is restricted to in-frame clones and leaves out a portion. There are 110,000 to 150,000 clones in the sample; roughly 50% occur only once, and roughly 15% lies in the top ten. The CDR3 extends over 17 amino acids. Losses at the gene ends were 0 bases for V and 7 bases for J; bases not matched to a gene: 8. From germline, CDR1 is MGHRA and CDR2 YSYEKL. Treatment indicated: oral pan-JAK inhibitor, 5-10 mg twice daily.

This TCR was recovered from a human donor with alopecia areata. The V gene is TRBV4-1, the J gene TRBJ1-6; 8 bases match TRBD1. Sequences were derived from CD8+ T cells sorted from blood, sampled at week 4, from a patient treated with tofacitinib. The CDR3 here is CASSQDGAGGRNSPLHF. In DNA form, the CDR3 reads TGCGCCAGCAGCCAAGATGGTGCAGGGGGCAGAAATTCACCCCTCCACTTT.